Each of the 7 T cell receptor beta chains below was sequenced from the same sample in a study of T cell repertoires in cytomegalovirus infection. These receptors' targets are unknown. Via MiXCR, TCRdb re-called the reads, giving one row per CDR3 protein. The repertoire has about 920,000 distinct CDR3 sequences, around 31% of them found once; the top ten carry over 11%. This specimen was cultured CD8+ T cells from PBMCs, taken from culture after CMV antigen stimulation. All receptors come from a human donor in good health (CMV status not recorded). Some clones in this sample may be carry-over from other donors' samples.

This chain joins TRBV4-1 and TRBJ2-1, with 13 bases identical to TRBD2. Germline-derived CDR1 and CDR2 are MGHRA and YSYEKL. V shed 1 base, J shed 8 bases, and the junction held 5 bases outside the gene matches. The length of the CDR3 is 16 residues. CDR3 residues: CASSQVLAGGPYEQFF. CDR3 sequence (DNA): TGCGCCAGCAGCCAAGTACTAGCGGGGGGGCCCTATGAGCAGTTCTTC.

The chain recombines TRBV6-2 or TRBV6-3 with TRBJ1-2; D remains unclear. The CDR3 totals 13 residues. Trimming stripped 10 bases from V and 0 bases from J, with 12 bases between. Germline loops: CDR1 MNHEY, CDR2 SVGEGT. The CDR3 DNA reads TGTGCCATCGTCCCGGGAGCTAACTATGGCTACACCTTC. It translates to CAIVPGANYGYTF.

This chain uses TRBV6-8 with TRBJ2-1; no firm D call. The germline V gene has CDR1 MNHGY and CDR2 SAAAGT. Deletions cut 0 bases from V and 5 bases from J, with 11 bases between. This CDR3 is 15 amino acids long. For the CDR3, the DNA is TGTGCCAGCAGTTACTCTCAGGCCCGGAACAATGAGCAGTTCTTC. Protein product: CASSYSQARNNEQFF.

The chain joins TRBV12-3 or TRBV12-4 to TRBJ2-1; 7 nucleotides line up with TRBD1. CDR3 length equals 11 residues. The V gene end was trimmed by 3 bases and the J gene end by 13 bases; junction bases not matched to a gene: 3. The CDR3 DNA is TGTGCCAGCAGTTTTAAGGGGGCCCAGTTCTTC. As protein: CASSFKGAQFF.

The gene calls are TRBV11-3 and TRBJ2-1, with a possible D match to TRBD1 (5 bases). This CDR3 has 14 residues. Germline-derived CDR1 and CDR2 are SGHNT and YENEEA. Trimming took off 3 bases at V and 4 bases at J, with 10 bases between the two ends. CDR3 loop: CASSFRQTYNEQFF. DNA of the CDR3: TGTGCCAGCAGCTTTCGACAGACATACAATGAGCAGTTCTTC.

The V and J genes are TRBV6-6 and TRBJ1-4, with D possibly TRBD1 on 5 matching bases. Germline V gives CDR1 MNHNY, CDR2 SVGAGI (reference sequence). CDR3 length: 13 amino acids. Deletions cut 6 bases from V and 7 bases from J, with 12 bases between. The CDR3 sequence is CASSSGGVEKLFF. DNA of the CDR3: TGTGCCAGCAGCTCTGGGGGGGTTGAAAAACTGTTTTTT.

Turning to this clonotype: The junction does not match germline at one end; this may be a read error. This chain links TRBV7-6 with TRBJ2-7; TRBD1 or TRBD2 may be the D gene (5 bases each). The CDR3 spans 13 residues. Germline V gene lookup returns CDR1 SGHVS and CDR2 FNYEAQ. In nucleotides, the CDR3 is TGTGCCAGCAGCCCCGGGGACCTCTACGAGCTGTACTTC. Translated: CASSPGDLYELYF.